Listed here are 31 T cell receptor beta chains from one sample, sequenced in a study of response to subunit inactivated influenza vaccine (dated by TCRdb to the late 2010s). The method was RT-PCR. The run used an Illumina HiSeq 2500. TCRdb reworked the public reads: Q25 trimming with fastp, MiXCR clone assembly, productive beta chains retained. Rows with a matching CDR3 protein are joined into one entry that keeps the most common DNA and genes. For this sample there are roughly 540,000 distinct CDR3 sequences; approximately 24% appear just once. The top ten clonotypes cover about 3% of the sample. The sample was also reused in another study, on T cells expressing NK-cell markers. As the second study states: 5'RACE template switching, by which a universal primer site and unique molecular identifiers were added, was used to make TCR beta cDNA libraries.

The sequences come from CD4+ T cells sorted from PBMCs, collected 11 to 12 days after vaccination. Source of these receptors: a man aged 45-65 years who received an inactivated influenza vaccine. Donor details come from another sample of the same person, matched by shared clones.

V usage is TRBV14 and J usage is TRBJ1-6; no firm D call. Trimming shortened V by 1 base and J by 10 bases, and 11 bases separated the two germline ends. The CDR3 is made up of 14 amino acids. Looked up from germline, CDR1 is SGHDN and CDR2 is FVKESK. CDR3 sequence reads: CASSQGRLGSPLHF. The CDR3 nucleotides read TGTGCCAGCAGCCAAGGGAGGTTGGGATCACCCCTCCACTTT.

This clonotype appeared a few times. The CDR3 here is CASRWGIQETQYF. CDR3 bases: TGTGCCAGCAGGTGGGGGATTCAAGAGACCCAGTACTTC. V is TRBV5-6 and J is TRBJ2-5; D may be TRBD1 or TRBD2 (5 bases each). The ends were cut back, 5 bases at V and 2 bases at J, with 10 bases in the middle. This CDR3 comprises 13 residues. In germline, CDR1 is SGHDT, CDR2 YYEEEE.

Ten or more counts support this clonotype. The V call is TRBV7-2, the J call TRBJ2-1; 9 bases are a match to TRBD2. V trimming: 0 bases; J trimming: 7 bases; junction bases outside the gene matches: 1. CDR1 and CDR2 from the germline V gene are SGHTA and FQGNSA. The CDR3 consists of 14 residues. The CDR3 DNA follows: TGTGCCAGCAGCTTAGCAACTAGCGGGAATGAGCAGTTCTTC. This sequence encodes CASSLATSGNEQFF.

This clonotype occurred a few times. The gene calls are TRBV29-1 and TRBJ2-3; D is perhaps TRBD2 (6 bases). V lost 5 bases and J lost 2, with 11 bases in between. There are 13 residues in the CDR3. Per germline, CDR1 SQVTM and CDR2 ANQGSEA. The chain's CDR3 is CSVKAGATDTQYF. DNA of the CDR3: TGCAGCGTTAAAGCGGGTGCCACAGATACGCAGTATTTT.

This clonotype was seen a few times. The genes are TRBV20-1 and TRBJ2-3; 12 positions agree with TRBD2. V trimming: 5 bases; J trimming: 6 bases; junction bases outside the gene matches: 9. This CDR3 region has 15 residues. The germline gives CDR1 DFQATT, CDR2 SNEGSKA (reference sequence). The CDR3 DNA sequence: TGCAGTGCTCCGACTAGCGGGGGCCTAAGGGATACGCAGTATTTT. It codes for CSAPTSGGLRDTQYF.

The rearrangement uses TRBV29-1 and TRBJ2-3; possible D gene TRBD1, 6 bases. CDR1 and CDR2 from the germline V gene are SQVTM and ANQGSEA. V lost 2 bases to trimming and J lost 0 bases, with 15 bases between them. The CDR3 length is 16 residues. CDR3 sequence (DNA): TGCAGCGTTGAAAATACCCGCAGGGGTAGCACAGATACGCAGTATTTT. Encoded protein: CSVENTRRGSTDTQYF.

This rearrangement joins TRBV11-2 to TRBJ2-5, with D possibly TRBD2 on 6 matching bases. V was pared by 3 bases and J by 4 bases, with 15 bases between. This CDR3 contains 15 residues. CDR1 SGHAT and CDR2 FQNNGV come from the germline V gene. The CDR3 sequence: CASSLGGPIRETQYF. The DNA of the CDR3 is TGTGCCAGCAGCTTGGGGGGACCGATTCGAGAGACCCAGTACTTC. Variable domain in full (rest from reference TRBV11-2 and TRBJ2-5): EAGVAQSPRYKIIEKRQSVAFWCNPISGHATLYWYQQILGQGPKLLIQFQNNGVVDDSQLPKDRFSAERLKGVDSTLKIQPAKLEDSAVYLCASSLGGPIRETQYFGPGTRLLVL.

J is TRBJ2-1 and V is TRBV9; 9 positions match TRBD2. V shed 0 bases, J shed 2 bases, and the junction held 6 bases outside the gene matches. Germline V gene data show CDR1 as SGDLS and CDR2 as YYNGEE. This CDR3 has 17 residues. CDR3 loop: CASSVGLAGPTYNEQFF. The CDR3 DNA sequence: TGTGCCAGCAGCGTAGGGCTAGCGGGACCTACCTACAATGAGCAGTTCTTC.

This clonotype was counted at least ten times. CDR3 loop: CASSLDMGVRNYGYTF. The CDR3 DNA reads TGTGCCAGCAGCCTGGACATGGGGGTCCGTAACTATGGCTACACCTTC. The chain carries TRBV5-6 and TRBJ1-2, with D possibly being TRBD1 (5 bases). Trimming took 4 bases from V and 1 from J, leaving 17 bases between them. This CDR3 has 16 amino acids. CDR1 is SGHDT and CDR2 is YYEEEE in the germline V gene.

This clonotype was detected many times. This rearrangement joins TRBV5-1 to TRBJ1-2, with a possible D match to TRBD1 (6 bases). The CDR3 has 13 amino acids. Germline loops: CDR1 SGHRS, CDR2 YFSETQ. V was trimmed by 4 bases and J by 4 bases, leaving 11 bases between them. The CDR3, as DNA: TGCGCCAGCAGCCTAACAGGGTTCTATGGCTACACCTTC. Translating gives CASSLTGFYGYTF.

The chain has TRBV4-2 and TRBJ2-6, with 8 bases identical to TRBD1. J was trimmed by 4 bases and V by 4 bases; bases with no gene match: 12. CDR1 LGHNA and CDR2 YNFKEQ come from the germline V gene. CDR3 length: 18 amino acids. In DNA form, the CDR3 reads TGTGCCAGCAGCCCCCAACTACAGGGACAGGCCGGGGCCAACGTCCTGACTTTC. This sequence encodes CASSPQLQGQAGANVLTF.

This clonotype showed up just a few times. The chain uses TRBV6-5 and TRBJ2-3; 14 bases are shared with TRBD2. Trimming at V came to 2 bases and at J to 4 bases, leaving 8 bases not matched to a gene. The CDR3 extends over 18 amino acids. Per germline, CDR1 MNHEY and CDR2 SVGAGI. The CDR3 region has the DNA TGTGCCAGCAGTTACACGTGGACTAGCGGGGGGAGGGCAGATACGCAGTATTTT. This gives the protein CASSYTWTSGGRADTQYF.

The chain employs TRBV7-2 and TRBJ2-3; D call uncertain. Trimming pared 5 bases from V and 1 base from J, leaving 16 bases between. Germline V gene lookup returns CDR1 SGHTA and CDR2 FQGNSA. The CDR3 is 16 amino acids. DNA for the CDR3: TGTGCCAGCAGCCAAGGTATCCTCATGGGCACAGATACGCAGTATTTT. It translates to CASSQGILMGTDTQYF.

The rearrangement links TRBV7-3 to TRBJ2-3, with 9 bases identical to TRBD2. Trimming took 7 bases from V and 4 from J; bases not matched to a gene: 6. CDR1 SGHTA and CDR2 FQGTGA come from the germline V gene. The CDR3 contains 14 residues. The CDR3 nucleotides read TGTGCCAGCAATTCGCGGGGGGGCTCAGATACGCAGTATTTT. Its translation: CASNSRGGSDTQYF.

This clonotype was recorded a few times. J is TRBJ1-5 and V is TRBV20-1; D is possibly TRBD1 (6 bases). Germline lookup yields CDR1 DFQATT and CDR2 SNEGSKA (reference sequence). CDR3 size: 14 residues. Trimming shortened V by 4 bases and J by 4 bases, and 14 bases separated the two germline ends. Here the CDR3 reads CSAMLGGSNQPQHF. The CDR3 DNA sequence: TGCAGTGCTATGTTAGGGGGAAGTAATCAGCCCCAGCATTTT.

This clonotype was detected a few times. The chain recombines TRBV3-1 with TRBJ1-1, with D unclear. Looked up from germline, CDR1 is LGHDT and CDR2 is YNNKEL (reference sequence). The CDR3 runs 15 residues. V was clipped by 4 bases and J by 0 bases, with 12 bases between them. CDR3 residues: CASSLGGILNTEAFF. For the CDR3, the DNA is TGTGCCAGCAGCCTAGGCGGGATTTTGAACACTGAAGCTTTCTTT.

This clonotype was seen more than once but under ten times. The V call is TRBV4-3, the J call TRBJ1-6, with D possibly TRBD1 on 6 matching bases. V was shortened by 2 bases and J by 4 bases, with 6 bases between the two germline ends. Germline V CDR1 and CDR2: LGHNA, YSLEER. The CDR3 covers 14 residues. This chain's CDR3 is CASSQQGYNSPLHF. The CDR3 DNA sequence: TGCGCCAGCAGCCAACAGGGGTATAATTCACCCCTCCACTTT.

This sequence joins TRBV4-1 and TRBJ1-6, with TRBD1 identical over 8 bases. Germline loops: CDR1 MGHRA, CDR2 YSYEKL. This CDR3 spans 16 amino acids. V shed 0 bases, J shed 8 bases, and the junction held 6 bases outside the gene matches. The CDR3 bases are TGCGCCAGCAGCCAAGATGCAGGACAGGGAGATTCACCCCTCCACTTT. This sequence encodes CASSQDAGQGDSPLHF.

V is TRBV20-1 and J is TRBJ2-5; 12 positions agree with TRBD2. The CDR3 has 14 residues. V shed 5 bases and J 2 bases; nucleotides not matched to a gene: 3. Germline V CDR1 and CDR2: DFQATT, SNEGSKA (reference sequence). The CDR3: CSAGLAGLQETQYF. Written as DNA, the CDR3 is TGCAGTGCTGGACTAGCGGGACTTCAAGAGACCCAGTACTTC.

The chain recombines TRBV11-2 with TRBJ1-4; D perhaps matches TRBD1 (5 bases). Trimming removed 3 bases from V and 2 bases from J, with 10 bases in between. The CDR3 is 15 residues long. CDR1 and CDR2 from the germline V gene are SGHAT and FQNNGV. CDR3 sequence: CASSLTAPTNEKLFF. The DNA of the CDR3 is TGTGCCAGCAGCTTGACAGCGCCGACTAATGAAAAACTGTTTTTT.

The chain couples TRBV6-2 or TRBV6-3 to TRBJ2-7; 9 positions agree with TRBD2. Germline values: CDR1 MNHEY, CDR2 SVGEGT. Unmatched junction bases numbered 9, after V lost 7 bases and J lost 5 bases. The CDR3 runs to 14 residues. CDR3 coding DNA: TGTGCCAGCACTCCGGGACTAGCTCCGCACGAGCAGTACTTC. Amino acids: CASTPGLAPHEQYF.

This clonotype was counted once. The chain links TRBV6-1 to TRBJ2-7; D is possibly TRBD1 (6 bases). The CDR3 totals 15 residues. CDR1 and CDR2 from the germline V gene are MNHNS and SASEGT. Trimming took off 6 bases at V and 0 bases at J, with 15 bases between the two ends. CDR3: CASRTQGTSSYEQYF. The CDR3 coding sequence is TGTGCCAGCAGGACCCAGGGGACCAGCTCCTACGAGCAGTACTTC.

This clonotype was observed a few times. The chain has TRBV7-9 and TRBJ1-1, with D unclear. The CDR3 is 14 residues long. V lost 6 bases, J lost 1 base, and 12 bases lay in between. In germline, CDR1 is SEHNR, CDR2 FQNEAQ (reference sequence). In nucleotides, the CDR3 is TGTGCCAGCAGGATCCCGGGGTCGAACACTGAAGCTTTCTTT. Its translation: CASRIPGSNTEAFF.

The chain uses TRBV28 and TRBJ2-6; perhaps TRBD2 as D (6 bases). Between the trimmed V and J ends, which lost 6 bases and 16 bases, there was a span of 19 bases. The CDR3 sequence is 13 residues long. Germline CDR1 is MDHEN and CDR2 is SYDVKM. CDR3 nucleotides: TGTGCCAGCAGGAAACACAGGCTTGCGGGGCTGACTTTC. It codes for CASRKHRLAGLTF.

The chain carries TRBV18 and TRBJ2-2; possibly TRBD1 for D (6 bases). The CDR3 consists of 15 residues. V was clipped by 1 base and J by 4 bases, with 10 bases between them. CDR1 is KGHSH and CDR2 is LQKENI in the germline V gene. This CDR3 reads CASSPRSGATGELFF. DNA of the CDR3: TGTGCCAGCTCACCACGTTCAGGGGCCACCGGGGAGCTGTTTTTT.

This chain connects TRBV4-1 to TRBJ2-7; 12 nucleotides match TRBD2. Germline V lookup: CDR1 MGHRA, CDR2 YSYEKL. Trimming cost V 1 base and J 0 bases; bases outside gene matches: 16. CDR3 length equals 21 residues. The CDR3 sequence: CASSQAISSGGAMVISYEQYF. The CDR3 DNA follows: TGCGCCAGCAGCCAAGCTATTTCTAGCGGGGGGGCAATGGTGATCTCCTACGAGCAGTACTTC.

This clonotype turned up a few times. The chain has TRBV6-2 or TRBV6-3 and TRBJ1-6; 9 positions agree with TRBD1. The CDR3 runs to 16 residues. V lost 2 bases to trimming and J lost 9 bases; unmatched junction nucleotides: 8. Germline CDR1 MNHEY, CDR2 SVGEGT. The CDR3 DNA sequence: TGTGCCAGCAGTTACGCGACCGGGACAGGGACTTCACCCCTCCACTTT. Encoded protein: CASSYATGTGTSPLHF.

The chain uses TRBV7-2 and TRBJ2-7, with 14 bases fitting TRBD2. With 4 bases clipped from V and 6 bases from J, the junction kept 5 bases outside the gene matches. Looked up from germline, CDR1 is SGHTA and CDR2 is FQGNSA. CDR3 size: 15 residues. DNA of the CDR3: TGTGCCAGCAGCTACAGACTAGCGGGAGGGCGCGAGCAGTACTTC. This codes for CASSYRLAGGREQYF.

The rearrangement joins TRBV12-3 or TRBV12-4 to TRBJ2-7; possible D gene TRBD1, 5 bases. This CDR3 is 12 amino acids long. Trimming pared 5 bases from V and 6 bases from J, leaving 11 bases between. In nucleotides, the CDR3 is TGTGCCAGCAGTCCCGGACACGTCGAGCAGTACTTC. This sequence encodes CASSPGHVEQYF.

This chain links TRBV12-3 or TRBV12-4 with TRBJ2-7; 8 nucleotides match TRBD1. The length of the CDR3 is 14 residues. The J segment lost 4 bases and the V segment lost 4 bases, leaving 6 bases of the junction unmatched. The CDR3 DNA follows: TGTGCCAGCAGTTCGGACAGGGATTTTTACGAGCAGTACTTC. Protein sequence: CASSSDRDFYEQYF.

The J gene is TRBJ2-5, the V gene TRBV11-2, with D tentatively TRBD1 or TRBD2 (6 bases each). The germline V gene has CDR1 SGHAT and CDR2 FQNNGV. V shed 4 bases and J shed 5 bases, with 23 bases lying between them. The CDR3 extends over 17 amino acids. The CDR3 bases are TGTGCCAGCAGCTGGAGGGTGAGGGGGGCGCCTTCTGAGACCCAGTACTTC. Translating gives CASSWRVRGAPSETQYF.